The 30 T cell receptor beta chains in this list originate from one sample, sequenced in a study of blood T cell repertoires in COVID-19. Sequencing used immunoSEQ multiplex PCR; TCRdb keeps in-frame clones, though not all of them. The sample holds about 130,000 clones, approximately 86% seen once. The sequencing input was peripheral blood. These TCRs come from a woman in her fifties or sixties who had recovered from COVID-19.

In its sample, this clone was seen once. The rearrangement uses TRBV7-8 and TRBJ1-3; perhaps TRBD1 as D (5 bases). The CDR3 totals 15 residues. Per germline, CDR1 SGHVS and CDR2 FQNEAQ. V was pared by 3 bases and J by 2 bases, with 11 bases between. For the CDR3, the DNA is TGTGCCAGCAGCTTTGATCCAGGGACTGGAAACACCATATATTTT. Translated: CASSFDPGTGNTIYF.

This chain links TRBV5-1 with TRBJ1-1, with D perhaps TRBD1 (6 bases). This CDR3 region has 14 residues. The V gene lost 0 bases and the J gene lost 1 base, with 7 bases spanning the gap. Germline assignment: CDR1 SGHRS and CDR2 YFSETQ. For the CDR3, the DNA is TGCGCCAGCAGCTTGGAACAGGGGAACACTGAAGCTTTCTTT. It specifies CASSLEQGNTEAFF.

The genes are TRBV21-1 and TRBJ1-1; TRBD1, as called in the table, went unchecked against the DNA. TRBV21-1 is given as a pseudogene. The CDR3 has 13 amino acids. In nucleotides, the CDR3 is TGTGCCAGCAGCATAAGGGGGTTACGAGGAACTTTCTTT. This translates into CASSIRGLRGTFF.

The CDR3 is CASSLGTSALGVNEQFF. The CDR3 DNA is TGTGCCAGCAGCTTAGGGACTAGCGCCCTTGGCGTCAATGAGCAGTTCTTC. The chain has TRBV7-9 and TRBJ2-1; TRBD2 matches at 9 bases. V dropped 1 base and J dropped 6; count of bases not matched to a gene: 10. Per germline, CDR1 SEHNR and CDR2 FQNEAQ (reference sequence). The CDR3 consists of 17 residues.

CDR3 coding DNA: TGTGCCAGCTCCCAGGCAGGGGAGACCCAGTACTTC. Protein: CASSQAGETQYF. This chain links TRBV28 with TRBJ2-5; tentatively, D is TRBD1 (5 bases). CDR3 length: 12 residues. V was clipped by 8 bases and J by 5 bases, with 12 bases between them. Per germline, CDR1 MDHEN and CDR2 SYDVKM.

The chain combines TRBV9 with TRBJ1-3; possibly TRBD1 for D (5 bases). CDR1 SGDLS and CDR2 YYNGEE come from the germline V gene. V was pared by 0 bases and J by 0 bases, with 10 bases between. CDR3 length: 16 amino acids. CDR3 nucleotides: TGTGCCAGCAGCGTAGGGGGCGCCTCCTCTGGAAACACCATATATTTT. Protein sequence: CASSVGGASSGNTIYF.

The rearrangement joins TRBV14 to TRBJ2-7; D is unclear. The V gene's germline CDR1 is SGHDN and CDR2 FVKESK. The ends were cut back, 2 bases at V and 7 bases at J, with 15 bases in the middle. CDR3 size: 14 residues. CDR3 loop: CASSQMAAYGEQYF. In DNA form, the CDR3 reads TGTGCCAGCAGCCAAATGGCCGCCTACGGGGAGCAGTACTTC.

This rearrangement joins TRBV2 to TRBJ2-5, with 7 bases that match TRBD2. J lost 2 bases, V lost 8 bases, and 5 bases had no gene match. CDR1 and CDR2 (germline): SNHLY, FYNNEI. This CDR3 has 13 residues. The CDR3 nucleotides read TGTGCCAGCGCGGGGCGGGGGCAAGAGACCCAGTACTTC. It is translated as CASAGRGQETQYF. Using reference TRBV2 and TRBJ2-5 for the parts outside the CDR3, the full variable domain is EPEVTQTPSHQVTQMGQEVILRCVPISNHLYFYWYRQILGQKVEFLVSFYNNEISEKSEIFDDQFSVERPDGSNFTLKIRSTKLEDSAMYFCASAGRGQETQYFGPGTRLLVL.

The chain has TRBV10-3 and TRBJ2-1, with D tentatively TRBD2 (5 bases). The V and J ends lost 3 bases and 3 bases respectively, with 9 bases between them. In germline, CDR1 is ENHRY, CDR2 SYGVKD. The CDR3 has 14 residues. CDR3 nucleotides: TGTGCCATCAGTGATCCCGGGATCTACAATGAGCAGTTCTTC. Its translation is CAISDPGIYNEQFF.

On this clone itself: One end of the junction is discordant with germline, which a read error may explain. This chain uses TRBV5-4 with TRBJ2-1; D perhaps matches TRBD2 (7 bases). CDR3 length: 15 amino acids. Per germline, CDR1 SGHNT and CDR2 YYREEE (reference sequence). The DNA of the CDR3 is TGTGCCAGCCGCTTGGGGGGGCGCGGGGGCAATGAGCAGTTCTTC. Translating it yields CASRLGGRGGNEQFF.

In nucleotides, the CDR3 is TGTGCCACTGCTGGGGCTTTCACAGATACGCAGTATTTT. The encoded protein is CATAGAFTDTQYF. The chain uses TRBV24-1 and TRBJ2-3; possibly TRBD1 for D (5 bases). This CDR3 region has 13 residues. V was shortened by 10 bases and J by 2 bases, with 12 bases between the two germline ends. Per germline, CDR1 KGHDR and CDR2 SFDVKD.

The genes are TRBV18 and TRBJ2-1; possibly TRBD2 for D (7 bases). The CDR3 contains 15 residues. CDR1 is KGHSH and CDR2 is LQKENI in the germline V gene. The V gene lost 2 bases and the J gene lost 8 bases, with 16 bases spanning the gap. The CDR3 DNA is TGTGCCAGCTCACCAGGACTAGGGGGAGGCTATGAGCAGTTCTTC. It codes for CASSPGLGGGYEQFF.

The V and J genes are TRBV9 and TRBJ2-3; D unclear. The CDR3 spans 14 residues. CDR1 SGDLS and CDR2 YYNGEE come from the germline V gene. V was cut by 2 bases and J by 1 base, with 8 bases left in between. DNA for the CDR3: TGTGCCAGCAGCGTCAGTGGGCGCACAGATACGCAGTATTTT. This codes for CASSVSGRTDTQYF. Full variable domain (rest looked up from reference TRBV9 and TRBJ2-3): DSGVTQTPKHLITATGQRVTLRCSPRSGDLSVYWYQQSLDQGLQFLIQYYNGEERAKGNILERFSAQQFPDLHSELNLSSLELGDSALYFCASSVSGRTDTQYFGPGTRLTVL.

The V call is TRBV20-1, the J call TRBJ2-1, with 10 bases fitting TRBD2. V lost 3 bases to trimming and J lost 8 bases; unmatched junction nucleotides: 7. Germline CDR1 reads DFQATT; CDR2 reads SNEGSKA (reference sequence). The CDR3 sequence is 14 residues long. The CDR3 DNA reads TGCAGTGCTAGTTTGGGGACTAGCGTCGATGAGCAGTTCTTC. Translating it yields CSASLGTSVDEQFF.

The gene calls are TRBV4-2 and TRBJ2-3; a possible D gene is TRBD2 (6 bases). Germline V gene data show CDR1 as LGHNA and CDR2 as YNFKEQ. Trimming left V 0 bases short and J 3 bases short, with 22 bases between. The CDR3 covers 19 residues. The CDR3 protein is CASSQDPVGGPGGTDTQYF. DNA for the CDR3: TGTGCCAGCAGCCAAGATCCGGTGGGCGGGCCTGGGGGGACAGATACGCAGTATTTT.

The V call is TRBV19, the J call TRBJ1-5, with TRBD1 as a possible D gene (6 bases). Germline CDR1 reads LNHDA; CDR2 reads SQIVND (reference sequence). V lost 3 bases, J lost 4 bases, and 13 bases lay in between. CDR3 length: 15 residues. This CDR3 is CASSIMTGLNQPQHF. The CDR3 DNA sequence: TGTGCCAGTAGTATCATGACAGGACTTAATCAGCCCCAGCATTTT.

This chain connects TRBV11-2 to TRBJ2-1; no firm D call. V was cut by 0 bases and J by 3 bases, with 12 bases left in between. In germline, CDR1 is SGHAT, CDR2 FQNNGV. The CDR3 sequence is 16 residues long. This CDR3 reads CASSLENANIYNEQFF. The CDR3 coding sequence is TGTGCCAGCAGCTTAGAAAATGCAAACATCTACAATGAGCAGTTCTTC. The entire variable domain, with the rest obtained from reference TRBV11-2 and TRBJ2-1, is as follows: EAGVAQSPRYKIIEKRQSVAFWCNPISGHATLYWYQQILGQGPKLLIQFQNNGVVDDSQLPKDRFSAERLKGVDSTLKIQPAKLEDSAVYLCASSLENANIYNEQFFGPGTRLTVL.

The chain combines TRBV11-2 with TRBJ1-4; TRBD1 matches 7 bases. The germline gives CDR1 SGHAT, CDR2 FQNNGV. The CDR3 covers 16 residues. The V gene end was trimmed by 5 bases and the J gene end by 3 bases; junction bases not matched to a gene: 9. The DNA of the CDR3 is TGTGCCAGCAGCACCTCACAGGGGCTAGCTAATGAAAAACTGTTTTTT. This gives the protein CASSTSQGLANEKLFF.

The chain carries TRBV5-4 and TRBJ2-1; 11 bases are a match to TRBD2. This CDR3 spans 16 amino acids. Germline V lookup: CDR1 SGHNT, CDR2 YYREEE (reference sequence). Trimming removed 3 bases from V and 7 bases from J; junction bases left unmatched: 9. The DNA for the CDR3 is TGTGCCAGCAGCTCCCCGATAGCGGGGGGGAGTAATGAGCAGTTCTTC. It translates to CASSSPIAGGSNEQFF.

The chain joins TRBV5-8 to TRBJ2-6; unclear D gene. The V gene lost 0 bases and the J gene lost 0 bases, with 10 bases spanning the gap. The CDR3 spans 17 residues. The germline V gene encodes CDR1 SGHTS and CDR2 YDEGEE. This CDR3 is CASSLGQTLSGANVLTF. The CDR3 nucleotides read TGTGCCAGCAGCTTGGGTCAGACACTCTCTGGGGCCAACGTCCTGACTTTC.

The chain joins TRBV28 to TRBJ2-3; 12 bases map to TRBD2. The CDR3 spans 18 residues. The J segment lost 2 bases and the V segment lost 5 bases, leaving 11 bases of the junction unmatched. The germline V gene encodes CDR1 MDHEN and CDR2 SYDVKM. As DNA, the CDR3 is TGTGCCAGCAGTACCCCCTGGACTAGCGGGACCCTCACAGATACGCAGTATTTT. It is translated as CASSTPWTSGTLTDTQYF.

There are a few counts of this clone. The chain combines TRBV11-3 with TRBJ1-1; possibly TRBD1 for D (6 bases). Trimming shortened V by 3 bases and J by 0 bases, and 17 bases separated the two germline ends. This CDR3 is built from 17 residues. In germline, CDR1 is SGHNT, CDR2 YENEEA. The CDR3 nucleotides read TGTGCCAGCAGCTTCTCTTTCGGGACAAAGATGAACACTGAAGCTTTCTTT. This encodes CASSFSFGTKMNTEAFF.

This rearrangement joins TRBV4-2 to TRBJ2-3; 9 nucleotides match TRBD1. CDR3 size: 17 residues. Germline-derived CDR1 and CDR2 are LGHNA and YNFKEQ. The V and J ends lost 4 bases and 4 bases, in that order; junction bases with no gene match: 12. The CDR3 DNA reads TGTGCCAGCAGCCGCGCCTCCGGGACAGGGCAGGCAGATACGCAGTATTTT. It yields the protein CASSRASGTGQADTQYF.

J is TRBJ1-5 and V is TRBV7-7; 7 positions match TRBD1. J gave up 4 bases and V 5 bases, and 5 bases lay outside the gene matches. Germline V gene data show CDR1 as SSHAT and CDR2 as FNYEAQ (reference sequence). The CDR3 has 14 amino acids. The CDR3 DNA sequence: TGTGCCAGCAGCCCGGGGACAGAGAATCAGCCCCAGCATTTT. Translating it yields CASSPGTENQPQHF.

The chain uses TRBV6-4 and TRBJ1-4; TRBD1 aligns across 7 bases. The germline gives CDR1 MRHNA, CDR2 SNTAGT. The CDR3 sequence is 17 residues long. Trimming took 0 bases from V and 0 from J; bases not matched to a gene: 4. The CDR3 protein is CASSDSGTVATNEKLFF. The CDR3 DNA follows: TGTGCCAGCAGTGACTCGGGGACAGTTGCAACTAATGAAAAACTGTTTTTT.

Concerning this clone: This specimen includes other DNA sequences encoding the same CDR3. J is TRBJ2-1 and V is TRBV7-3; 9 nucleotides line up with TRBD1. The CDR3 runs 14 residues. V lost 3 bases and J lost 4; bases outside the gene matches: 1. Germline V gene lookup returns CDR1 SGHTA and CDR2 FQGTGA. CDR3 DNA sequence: TGTGCCAGCAGCTTGACAGGGGGGTACAATGAGCAGTTCTTC. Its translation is CASSLTGGYNEQFF.

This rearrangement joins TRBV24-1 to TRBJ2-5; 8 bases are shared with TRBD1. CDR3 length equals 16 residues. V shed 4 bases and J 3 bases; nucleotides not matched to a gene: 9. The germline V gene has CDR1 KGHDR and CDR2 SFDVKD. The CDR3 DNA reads TGTGCCACCAGTGACTACACCGGGACAGGTGAAGAGACCCAGTACTTC. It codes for CATSDYTGTGEETQYF.

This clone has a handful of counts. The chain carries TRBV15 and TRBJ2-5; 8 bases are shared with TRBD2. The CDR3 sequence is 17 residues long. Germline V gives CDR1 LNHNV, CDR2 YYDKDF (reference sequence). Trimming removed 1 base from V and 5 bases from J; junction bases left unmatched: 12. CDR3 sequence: CATSRVAAGDSRETQYF. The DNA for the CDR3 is TGTGCCACCAGCAGAGTGGCAGCGGGGGACTCCAGGGAGACCCAGTACTTC. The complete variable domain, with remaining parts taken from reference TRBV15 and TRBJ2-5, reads DAMVIQNPRYQVTQFGKPVTLSCSQTLNHNVMYWYQQKSSQAPKLLFHYYDKDFNNEADTPDNFQSRRPNTSFCFLDIRSPGLGDTAMYLCATSRVAAGDSRETQYFGPGTRLLVL.

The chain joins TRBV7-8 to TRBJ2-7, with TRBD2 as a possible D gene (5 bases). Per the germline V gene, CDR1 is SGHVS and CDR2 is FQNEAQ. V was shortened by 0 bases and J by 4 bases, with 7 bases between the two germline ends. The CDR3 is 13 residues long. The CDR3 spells CASSLAREYEQYF. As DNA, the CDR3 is TGTGCCAGCAGCTTAGCGAGGGAGTACGAGCAGTACTTC.

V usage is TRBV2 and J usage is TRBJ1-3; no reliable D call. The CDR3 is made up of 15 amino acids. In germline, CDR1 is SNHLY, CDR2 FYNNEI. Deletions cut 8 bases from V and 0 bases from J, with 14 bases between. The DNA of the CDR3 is TGTGCCAGCTGTATTGACAACCGCTCTGGAAACACCATATATTTT. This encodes CASCIDNRSGNTIYF.